A selection of T cell receptor beta chains follows, all from one sample in a study of shared clonotypes between healthy human individuals. This table comes from immunoSEQ multiplex PCR, and its TCRdb copy is limited to in-frame clones, with some not included. The table lists approximately 530,000 clones, 90% to 97% of them singletons. Sample: naive CD4+ T cells sorted from blood. The receptor source for this set is a woman aged 25 to 39 in good health. The CDR3 runs from the conserved cysteine through the conserved F or W. Fields, in order: J gene, V gene, D gene, clone size, CDR3 DNA, CDR3 protein. D genes are given only for firm matches. A clone size is listed for some rows: how often the clone was seen (once, few, many), or a class if it is expanded.

TRBJ2-2 TRBV5-4 TRBD2 . TGTGCCAGCAGCCAGCCAGCGGGATCCAACACCGGGGAGCTGTTTTTT CASSQPAGSNTGELFF
TRBJ2-7 TRBV5-6 . . TGTGCCAGCAGCTTTGGGTACTCCTACGAGCAGTACTTC CASSFGYSYEQYF
TRBJ2-7 TRBV18 TRBD1 . TGTGCCAGCTCACCATACATCACAGGGGGCGCCGGGTCCTACGAGCAGTACTTC CASSPYITGGAGSYEQYF
TRBJ2-2 TRBV28 . . TGTGCCAGCAGTTTGCCCGGGGAGCTGTTTTTT CASSLPGELFF
TRBJ2-7 TRBV27 TRBD1 . TGTGCCAGCAGGACACTAAACAGGGGGCGCGTCTACGAGCAGTACTTC CASRTLNRGRVYEQYF
TRBJ2-1 TRBV27 . . TGTGCCAGCAGTTTAGCCGGGACTCCCAGTCCAAAGCAGTTCTTC CASSLAGTPSPKQFF
TRBJ2-7 TRBV25-1 . . TGTGCCAGCAGTGGCCCCCGTTTCGGGGGCTCCTACGAGCAGTACTTC CASSGPRFGGSYEQYF
TRBJ2-1 TRBV7-5 . . TGTGTCAGATGCGGGCAGGCCCAAAAGGTCGGTGAGCAGTTCTTC CVRCGQAQKVGEQFF
TRBJ2-5 TRBV5-4 . . TGTGCCAGCAGTCCCGGTAGCTACCAAGAGACCCAGTACTTC CASSPGSYQETQYF
TRBJ2-7 TRBV29-1 . . TGCAGCGCGGCCTCAGTGGGAAGCTCCTACGAGCAGTACTTC CSAASVGSSYEQYF
TRBJ2-7 TRBV30 TRBD2 . TGTGCCTGGAGACTAGCGGGACTAGCCTACGAGCAGTACTTC CAWRLAGLAYEQYF
TRBJ1-1 TRBV29-1 . . TGCAGCGTCAGACCGCGAATGAACACTGAAGCTTTCTTT CSVRPRMNTEAFF
TRBJ1-2 TRBV7-3 TRBD1 . TGTGCCAGCAGCTTAGGACAGGACGGCCGAGGTGGCTACACCTTC CASSLGQDGRGGYTF
TRBJ2-7 TRBV19 . . TGTGCCAGTAGTAGGTCGGGGGTCTCCTACGAGCAGTACTTC CASSRSGVSYEQYF
TRBJ2-6 TRBV28 . . TGTGCCAGCAGTCCACAAGTATCTGGGGCCAACGTCCTGACTTTC CASSPQVSGANVLTF
TRBJ2-1 TRBV25-1 TRBD2 . TGTGCCAGCAGGGGGACTAGCGGACGAACCCACAATGAGCAGTTCTTC CASRGTSGRTHNEQFF
TRBJ2-7 TRBV28 . . TGTGCCAGCAGCCCCCCGGAGGCAGTCAGCTCCTACGAGCAGTACTTC CASSPPEAVSSYEQYF
TRBJ1-6 TRBV27 . . TGTGCCAGCAGCCGTGAACGGTCTAATTCACCCCTCCACTTT CASSRERSNSPLHF
TRBJ2-7 TRBV7-9 TRBD2 . TGTGCCAGCAGCCTTAGCGGGAGCTCCTACGAGCAGTACTTC CASSLSGSSYEQYF
TRBJ2-2 TRBV5-1 TRBD2 . TGCGCCAGCAGCTCCGCAAGCGGGAGGCAAAACACCGGGGAGCTGTTTTTT CASSSASGRQNTGELFF
TRBJ2-5 TRBV5-6 . . TGTGCCAGCAGCTCGAAGGGCCCTCCCGGGACCCAGTACTTC CASSSKGPPGTQYF
TRBJ2-7 TRBV28 . . TGTGCCAGCAGTCCTCCATCTACAGGTAGTTACGAGCAGTACTTC CASSPPSTGSYEQYF
TRBJ2-7 TRBV27 . . TGTGCCAGCAGTTACCGACTGGGCGAGCAGTACTTC CASSYRLGEQYF
TRBJ2-7 TRBV28 TRBD1 . TGTGCCAGCAGTATGGGGACAGTATACGAGCAGTACTTC CASSMGTVYEQYF
TRBJ2-3 TRBV28 TRBD2 . TGTGCCAGCAGTTTCGGCGGGAGGGCCTCCCGCACAGATACGCAGTATTTT CASSFGGRASRTDTQYF
TRBJ2-7 TRBV5-1 . . TGCGCCAGCAGCTCTACAGGATACGAGCAGTACTTC CASSSTGYEQYF
TRBJ2-1 TRBV2 TRBD2 once TGTGCCAGCAGTCCGGGACTAGCGGGAGGGCCGGGGAATGAGCAGTTCTTC CASSPGLAGGPGNEQFF
TRBJ1-5 TRBV28 . . TGTGCCAGCAGTTACGCAGGGCCCCCGGGGGGGGTTTCAGTTCAGCCCCAGCATTTT CASSYAGPPGGVSVQPQHF
TRBJ2-6 TRBV18 . . TGTGCCAGCTCAATCCAGAAGGATTTACAAAGTCGGGCCAACGTCCTGACTTTC CASSIQKDLQSRANVLTF